This TCR beta chain originates from a study of T cells in narcolepsy. Overall study results and limits: Autoreactive clone sequences were missing from some blood memory CD4+ repertoires. Blood of same and different patients, but not healthy controls, reportedly held recurring autoreactive clonotypes.

Produced via immunoSEQ multiplex PCR; TCRdb's table is partial and in-frame only. The sample lists over 10,000 clones, about 88% occurring once. A remark on this clone: Its antigen is unknown.

The CDR3 sequence is 15 residues long. Germline V gene data show CDR1 as SGDLS and CDR2 as YYNGEE. The V gene end was trimmed by 0 bases and the J gene end by 4 bases; junction bases not matched to a gene: 2. The sequence was collected from a human donor with narcolepsy. The chain carries TRBV9 and TRBJ2-1, with 9 nucleotides matching TRBD2. The material sequenced was CD45RA- memory CD4+ T cells from PBMCs. Here the CDR3 DNA reads TGTGCCAGCAGCGTAGGACTAGCGGAGTACAATGAGCAGTTCTTC. Amino acids: CASSVGLAEYNEQFF.